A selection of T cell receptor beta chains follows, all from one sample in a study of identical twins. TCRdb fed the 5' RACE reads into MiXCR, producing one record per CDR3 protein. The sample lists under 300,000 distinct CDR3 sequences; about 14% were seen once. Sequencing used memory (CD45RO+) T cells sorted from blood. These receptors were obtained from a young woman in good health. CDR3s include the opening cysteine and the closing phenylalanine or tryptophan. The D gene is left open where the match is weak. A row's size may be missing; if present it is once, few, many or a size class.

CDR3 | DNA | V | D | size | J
CASSLWGSETQYF | TGTGCCAGCAGTTTGTGGGGGTCGGAGACCCAGTACTTC | TRBV12-3/TRBV12-4 | . | few | TRBJ2-5
CASSSYSVSTQYF | TGTGCCAGCAGCTCCTATTCCGTGAGCACGCAGTATTTT | TRBV5-6 | . | few | TRBJ2-3
CASNSGGTYEQYF | TGTGCCAGCAACTCCGGGGGGACCTACGAGCAGTACTTC | TRBV2 | TRBD2 | . | TRBJ2-7
CASSSRAYEQYF | TGTGCCAGCAGTTCCCGGGCCTACGAGCAGTACTTC | TRBV7-2 | . | . | TRBJ2-7
CASSLETSSSYNEQFF | TGTGCCAGCAGTTTGGAGACTTCCAGCTCCTACAATGAGCAGTTCTTC | TRBV6-5 | . | many | TRBJ2-1
CASIHRKNEQYF | TGTGCCAGCATCCACAGGAAGAACGAGCAGTACTTC | TRBV6-1 | . | few | TRBJ2-7
CASSIPRGAGYGYTF | TGTGCCAGCAGTATTCCCCGAGGAGCAGGCTATGGCTACACCTTC | TRBV28 | . | few | TRBJ1-2
CSAGEASGRAGLFNEQFF | TGCAGTGCTGGCGAGGCTAGCGGGAGGGCCGGGCTTTTCAATGAGCAGTTCTTC | TRBV20-1 | TRBD2 | . | TRBJ2-1
CASTGDQETQYF | TGTGCTAGCACGGGGGACCAAGAGACCCAGTACTTC | TRBV2 | . | few | TRBJ2-5
CSARDGSEEQETQYF | TGCAGTGCTAGAGATGGGTCCGAGGAACAAGAGACCCAGTACTTC | TRBV20-1 | . | few | TRBJ2-5